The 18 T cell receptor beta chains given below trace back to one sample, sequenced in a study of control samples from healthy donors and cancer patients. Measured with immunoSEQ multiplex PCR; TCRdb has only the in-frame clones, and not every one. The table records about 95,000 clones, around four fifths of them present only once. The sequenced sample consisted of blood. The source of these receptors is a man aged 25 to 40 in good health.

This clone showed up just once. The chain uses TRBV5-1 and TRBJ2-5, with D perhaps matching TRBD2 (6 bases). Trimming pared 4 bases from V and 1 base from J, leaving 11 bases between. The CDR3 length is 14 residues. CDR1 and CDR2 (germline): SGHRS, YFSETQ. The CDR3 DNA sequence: TGCGCCAGCAGCCCGGGGACTCCCCAAGAGACCCAGTACTTC. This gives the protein CASSPGTPQETQYF.

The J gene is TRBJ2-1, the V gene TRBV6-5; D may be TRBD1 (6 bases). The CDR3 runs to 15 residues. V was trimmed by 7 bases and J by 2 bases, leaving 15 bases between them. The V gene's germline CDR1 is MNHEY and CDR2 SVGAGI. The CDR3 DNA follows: TGTGCCAGCAACAGTGGGACAACAACCTACAATGAGCAGTTCTTC. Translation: CASNSGTTTYNEQFF.

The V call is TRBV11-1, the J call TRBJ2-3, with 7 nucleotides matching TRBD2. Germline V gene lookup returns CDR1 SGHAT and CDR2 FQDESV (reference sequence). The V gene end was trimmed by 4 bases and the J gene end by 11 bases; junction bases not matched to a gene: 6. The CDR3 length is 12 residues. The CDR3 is CASSSSGVKQYF. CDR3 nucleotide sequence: TGTGCCAGCAGCTCCAGCGGGGTTAAGCAGTATTTT.

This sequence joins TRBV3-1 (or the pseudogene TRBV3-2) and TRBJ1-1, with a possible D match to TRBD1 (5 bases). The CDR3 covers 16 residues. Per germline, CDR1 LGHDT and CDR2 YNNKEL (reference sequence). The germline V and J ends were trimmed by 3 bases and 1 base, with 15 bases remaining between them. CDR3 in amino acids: CASSHPGWRGNTEAFF. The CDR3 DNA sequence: TGTGCCAGCAGCCACCCTGGTTGGAGGGGGAACACTGAAGCTTTCTTT.

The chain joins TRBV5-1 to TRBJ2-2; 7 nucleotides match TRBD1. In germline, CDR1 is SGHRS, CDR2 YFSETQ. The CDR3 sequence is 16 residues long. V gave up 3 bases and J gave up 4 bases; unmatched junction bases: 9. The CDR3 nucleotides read TGCGCCAGCAGCTCCAGGGACAGCGGTGGCACCGGGGAGCTGTTTTTT. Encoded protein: CASSSRDSGGTGELFF.

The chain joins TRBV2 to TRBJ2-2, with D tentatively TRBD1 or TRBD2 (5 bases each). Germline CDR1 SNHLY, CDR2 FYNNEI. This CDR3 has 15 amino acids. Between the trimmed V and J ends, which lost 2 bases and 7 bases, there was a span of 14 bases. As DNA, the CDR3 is TGTGCCAGCAGTGAAATTCGGGTGAGGGGCGGGGAGCTGTTTTTT. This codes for CASSEIRVRGGELFF.

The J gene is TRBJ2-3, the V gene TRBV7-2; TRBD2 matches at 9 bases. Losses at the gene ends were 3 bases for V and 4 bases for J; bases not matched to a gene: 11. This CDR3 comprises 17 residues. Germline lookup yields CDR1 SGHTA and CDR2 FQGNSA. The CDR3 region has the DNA TGTGCCAGCAGCTTTACAGCGGGGGGCGTTCGTCCAGATACGCAGTATTTT. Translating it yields CASSFTAGGVRPDTQYF.

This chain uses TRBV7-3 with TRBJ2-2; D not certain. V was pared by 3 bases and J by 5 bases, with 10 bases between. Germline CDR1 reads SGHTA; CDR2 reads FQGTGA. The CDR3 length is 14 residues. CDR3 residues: CASSFEGNTGELFF. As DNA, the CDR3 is TGTGCCAGCAGCTTCGAAGGGAATACCGGGGAGCTGTTTTTT.

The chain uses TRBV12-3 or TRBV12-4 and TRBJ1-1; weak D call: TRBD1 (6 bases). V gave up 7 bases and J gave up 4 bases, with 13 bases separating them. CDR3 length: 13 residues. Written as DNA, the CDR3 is TGTGCCAGCACCTACAGGGAGCTCACTGAAGCTTTCTTT. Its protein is CASTYRELTEAFF.

CDR3 residues: CASSYSTNQPQHF. CDR3 sequence (DNA): TGTGCCAGCAGTTACTCGACCAATCAGCCCCAGCATTTT. The J gene is TRBJ1-5, the V gene TRBV6-5, with D unresolved. CDR3 length: 13 amino acids. Germline CDR1 and CDR2: MNHEY and SVGAGI. Between the trimmed V and J ends, which lost 0 bases and 3 bases, there was a span of 3 bases.

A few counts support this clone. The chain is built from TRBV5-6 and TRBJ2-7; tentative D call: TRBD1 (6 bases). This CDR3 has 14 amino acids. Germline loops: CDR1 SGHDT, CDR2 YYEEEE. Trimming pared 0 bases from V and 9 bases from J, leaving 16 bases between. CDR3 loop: CASSLGDRKPSQYF. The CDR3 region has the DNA TGTGCCAGCAGCTTGGGAGACAGGAAACCCTCGCAGTACTTC.

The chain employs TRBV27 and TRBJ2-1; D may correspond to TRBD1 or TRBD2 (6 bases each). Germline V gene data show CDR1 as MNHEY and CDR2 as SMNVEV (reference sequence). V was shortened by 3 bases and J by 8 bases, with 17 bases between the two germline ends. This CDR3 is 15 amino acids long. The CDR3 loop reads CASSLVARGVDEQFF. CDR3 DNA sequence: TGTGCCAGCAGTTTGGTAGCGAGGGGGGTTGATGAGCAGTTCTTC.

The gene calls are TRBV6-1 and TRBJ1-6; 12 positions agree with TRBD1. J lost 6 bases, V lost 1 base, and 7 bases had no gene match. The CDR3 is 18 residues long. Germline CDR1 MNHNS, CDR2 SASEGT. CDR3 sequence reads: CASSEVQGQGASNSPLHF. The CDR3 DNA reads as TGTGCCAGCAGTGAAGTTCAGGGACAGGGGGCAAGTAATTCACCCCTCCACTTT.

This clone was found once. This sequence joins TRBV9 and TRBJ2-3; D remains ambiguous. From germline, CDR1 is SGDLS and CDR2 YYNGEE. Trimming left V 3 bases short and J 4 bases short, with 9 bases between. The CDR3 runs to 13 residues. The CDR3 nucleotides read TGTGCCAGCAGCGAGGACCCAGCAGATACGCAGTATTTT. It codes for CASSEDPADTQYF.

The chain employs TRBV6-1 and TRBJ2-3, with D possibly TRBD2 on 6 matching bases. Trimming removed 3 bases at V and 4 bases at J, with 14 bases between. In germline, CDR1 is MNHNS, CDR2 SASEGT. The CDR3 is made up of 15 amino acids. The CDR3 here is CASSERGAPPDTQYF. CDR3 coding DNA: TGTGCCAGCAGTGAGCGGGGAGCCCCCCCAGATACGCAGTATTTT.

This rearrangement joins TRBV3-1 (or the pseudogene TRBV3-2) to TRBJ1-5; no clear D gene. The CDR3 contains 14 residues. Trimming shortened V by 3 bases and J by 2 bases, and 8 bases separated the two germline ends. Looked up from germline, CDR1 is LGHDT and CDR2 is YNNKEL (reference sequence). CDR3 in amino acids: CASSHNTGNQPQHF. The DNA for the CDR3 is TGTGCCAGCAGCCATAATACCGGCAATCAGCCCCAGCATTTT.

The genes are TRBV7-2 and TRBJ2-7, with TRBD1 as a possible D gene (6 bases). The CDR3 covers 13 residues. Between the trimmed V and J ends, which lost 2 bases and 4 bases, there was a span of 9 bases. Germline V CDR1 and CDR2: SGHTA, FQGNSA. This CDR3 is CASSLQGWYEQYF. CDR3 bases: TGTGCCAGCAGCTTACAGGGGTGGTACGAGCAGTACTTC.

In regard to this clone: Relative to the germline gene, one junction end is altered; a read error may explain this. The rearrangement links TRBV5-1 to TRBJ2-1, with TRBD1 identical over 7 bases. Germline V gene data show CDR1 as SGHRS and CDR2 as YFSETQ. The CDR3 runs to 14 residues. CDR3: CASSSGQSFNEQFF. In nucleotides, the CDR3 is TGCGCCAGCAGCTCGGGACAGTCCTTCAATGAGCAGTTCTTC.